The present T cell receptor (beta chain) was sequenced within a study of siplizumab effects on memory and regulatory T cells. V lost 0 bases to trimming and J lost 1 base; unmatched junction nucleotides: 5. CDR3 length equals 17 residues. Per the germline V gene, CDR1 is MGHRA and CDR2 is YSYEKL. The assay was immunoSEQ multiplex PCR, and TCRdb's table has in-frame clones only and misses some. This table has some 65,000 clones, approximately 89% appearing once. The chain recombines TRBV4-1 with TRBJ2-7; 11 bases match TRBD2. This clonotype was obtained from a human donor in good health. The sequencing sample was made of Tregs sorted from blood. CDR3 coding DNA: TGCGCCAGCAGCCAAGAAGCCGGGACTAGCGGATCCTACGAGCAGTACTTC. This codes for CASSQEAGTSGSYEQYF.